This T cell receptor (beta chain) was documented in a study of PD-L1 blockade in urothelial cancer. Study in general: Administration of atezolizumab to patients began at some point between 2013 and 2015, at 1,200 mg intravenously every 3 weeks. Of about 30 patients, almost 26 were males with bladder-origin urothelial cancer.

Data came from immunoSEQ multiplex PCR; TCRdb stores just in-frame clones and leaves some out. The sample yields about 91,000 clones, around four fifths seen once. Documented time point: peripheral blood 6 weeks after treatment start. Germline assignment: CDR1 SGHTA and CDR2 FQGNSA. Trimming removed 1 base from V and 5 bases from J; junction bases left unmatched: 3. This CDR3 contains 15 residues. The genes are TRBV7-2 and TRBJ2-1; TRBD2 matches 9 bases. The sequenced sample was PBMCs, obtained around atezolizumab (anti-PD-L1) treatment. The origin of this receptor is a man between 65 and 85 years old with urothelial cancer. CDR3 sequence reads: CASSLVSGGHNEQFF. The DNA of the CDR3 is TGTGCCAGCAGCTTAGTAAGCGGGGGGCACAATGAGCAGTTCTTC.